This TCR beta chain comes out of a study of cytomegalovirus exposure and HLA in healthy donors. V gave up 6 bases and J gave up 5 bases; unmatched junction bases: 11. CDR1 and CDR2 from the germline V gene are LNHDA and SQIVND (reference sequence). This CDR3 is 16 amino acids long. Notes on this clone: Its specificity is not known.

Study-wide points: Reportedly, HLA-A and HLA-B alleles of most subjects were accurately predicted from TCR beta. In vitro confirmation showed a few CMV-associated chains to be CMV antigen specific. A previous analysis found most TCR beta V segments productive roughly 90% or roughly 30% of the time. Later analysis identified 16,951 TCR beta sequences associated with HLA alleles, using a false discovery rate threshold of 0.05.

PCR involved 60 Vbeta and 13 Jbeta primers. Some clones are missing from TCRdb's copy, which holds only in-frame ones; the method was immunoSEQ multiplex PCR. The sample has about 130,000 clones, 70% to 75% seen once; the top ten hold 2% to 2.5%. Sequenced material: PBMCs. The receptor was isolated from a woman aged 40 to 55 in good health and CMV-seropositive. The chain is built from TRBV19 and TRBJ2-1, with 9 bases fitting TRBD2. The CDR3: CASSSSGLASHNEQFF. In DNA, the CDR3 is TGTGCCAGTAGCTCCTCGGGACTAGCATCCCACAATGAGCAGTTCTTC.